This T cell receptor (beta chain) is from a study of T cells expressing NK-cell markers. Study at large: The study drew TCR beta repertoires from sorted CD3+CD56+NKG2C+, CD3+CD56+NKG2C- and CD3+CD56-NKG2C+ T cells.

CDR1 MNHEY and CDR2 SVGAGI come from the germline V gene. The CDR3 length is 15 residues. From its re-call of the 5' RACE reads, TCRdb lists each CDR3 protein once, without DNA. The listing contains about 410,000 distinct CDR3 sequences. The V and J genes are TRBV6-5 and TRBJ2-5; TCRdb's D call, TRBD1, is unchecked because there is no DNA. Sequenced: blood T cells: a sorted CD56 or NKG2C T cell subset, CD4+ or CD8+ T cells, or bulk PBMC T cells (not recorded which). The TCR was taken from a woman between 50 and 59 years old in good health. The CDR3 region is CASSYATPGQETQYF.